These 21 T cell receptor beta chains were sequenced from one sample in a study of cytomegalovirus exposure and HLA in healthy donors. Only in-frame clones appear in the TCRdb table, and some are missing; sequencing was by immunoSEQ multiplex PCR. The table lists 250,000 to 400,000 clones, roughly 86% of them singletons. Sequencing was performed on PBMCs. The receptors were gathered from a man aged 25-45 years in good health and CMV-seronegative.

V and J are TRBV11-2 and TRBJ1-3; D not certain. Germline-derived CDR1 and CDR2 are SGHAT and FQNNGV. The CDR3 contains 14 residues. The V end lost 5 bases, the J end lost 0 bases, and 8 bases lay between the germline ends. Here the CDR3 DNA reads TGTGCCAGCAGCCTCCTCAGCTCTGGAAACACCATATATTTT. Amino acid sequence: CASSLLSSGNTIYF.

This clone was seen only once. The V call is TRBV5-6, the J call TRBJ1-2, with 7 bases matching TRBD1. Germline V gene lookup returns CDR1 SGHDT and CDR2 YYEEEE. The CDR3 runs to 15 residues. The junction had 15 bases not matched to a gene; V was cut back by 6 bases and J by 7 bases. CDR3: CASIRQGLGPGGYTF. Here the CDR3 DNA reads TGTGCCAGCATCAGACAGGGACTCGGGCCGGGTGGCTACACCTTC.

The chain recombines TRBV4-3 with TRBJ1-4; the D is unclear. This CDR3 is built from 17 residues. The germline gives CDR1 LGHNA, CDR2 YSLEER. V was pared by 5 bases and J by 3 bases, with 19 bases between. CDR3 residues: CASSERLSSSSNEKLFF. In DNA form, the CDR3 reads TGCGCCAGCAGCGAGCGTTTGTCCTCGTCTTCTAATGAAAAACTGTTTTTT.

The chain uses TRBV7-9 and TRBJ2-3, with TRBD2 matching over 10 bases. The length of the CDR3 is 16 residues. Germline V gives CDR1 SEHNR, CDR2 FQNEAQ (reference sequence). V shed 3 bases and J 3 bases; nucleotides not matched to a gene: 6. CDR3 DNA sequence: TGTGCCAGCAGCTTCAAAGCGGGGGGGCCTACAGATACGCAGTATTTT. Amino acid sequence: CASSFKAGGPTDTQYF.

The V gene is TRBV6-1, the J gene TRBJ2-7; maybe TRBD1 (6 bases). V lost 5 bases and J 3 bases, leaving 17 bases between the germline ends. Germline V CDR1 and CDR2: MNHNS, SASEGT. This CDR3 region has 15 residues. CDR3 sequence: CASSTQPGQIYEQYF. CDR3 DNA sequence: TGTGCCAGCAGTACCCAGCCCGGACAGATCTACGAGCAGTACTTC.

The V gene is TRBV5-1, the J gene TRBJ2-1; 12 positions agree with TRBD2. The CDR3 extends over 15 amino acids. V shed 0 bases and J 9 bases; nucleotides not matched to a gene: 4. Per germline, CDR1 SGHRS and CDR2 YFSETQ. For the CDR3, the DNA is TGCGCCAGCAGCTTGGCGGCTAGCGGGGGGGTTGAGCAGTTCTTC. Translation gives CASSLAASGGVEQFF.

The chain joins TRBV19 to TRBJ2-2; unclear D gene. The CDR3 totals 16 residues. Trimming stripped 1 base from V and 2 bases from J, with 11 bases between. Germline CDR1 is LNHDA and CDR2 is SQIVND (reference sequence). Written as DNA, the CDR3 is TGTGCCAGTAGTATAGCTGGCAGTACCAACACCGGGGAGCTGTTTTTT. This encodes CASSIAGSTNTGELFF.

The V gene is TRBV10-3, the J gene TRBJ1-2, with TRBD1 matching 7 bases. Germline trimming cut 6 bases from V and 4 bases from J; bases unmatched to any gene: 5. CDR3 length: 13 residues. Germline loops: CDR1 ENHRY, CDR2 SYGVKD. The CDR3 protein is CAISGDRIYGYTF. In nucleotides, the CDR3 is TGTGCCATCAGCGGGGACAGAATCTATGGCTACACCTTC.

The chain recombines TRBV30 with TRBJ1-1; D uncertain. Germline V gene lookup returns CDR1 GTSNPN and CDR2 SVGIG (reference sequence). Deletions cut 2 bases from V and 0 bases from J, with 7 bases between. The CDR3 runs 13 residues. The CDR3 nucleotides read TGTGCCTGGAGTACACAGCTGAACACTGAAGCTTTCTTT. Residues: CAWSTQLNTEAFF.

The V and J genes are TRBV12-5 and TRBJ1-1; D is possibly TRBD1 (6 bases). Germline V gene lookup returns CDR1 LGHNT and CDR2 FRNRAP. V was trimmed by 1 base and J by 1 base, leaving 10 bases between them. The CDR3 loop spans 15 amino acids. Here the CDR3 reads CASGLAKQGNTEAFF. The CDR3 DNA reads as TGTGCTAGTGGTTTGGCCAAACAGGGGAACACTGAAGCTTTCTTT.

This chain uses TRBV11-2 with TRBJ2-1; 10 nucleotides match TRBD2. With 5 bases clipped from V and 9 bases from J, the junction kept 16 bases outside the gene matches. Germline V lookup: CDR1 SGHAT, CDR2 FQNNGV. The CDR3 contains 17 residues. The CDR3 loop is CASSARYGLAGDGEQFF. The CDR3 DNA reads TGTGCCAGCAGCGCCCGATATGGGCTAGCGGGGGACGGTGAGCAGTTCTTC.

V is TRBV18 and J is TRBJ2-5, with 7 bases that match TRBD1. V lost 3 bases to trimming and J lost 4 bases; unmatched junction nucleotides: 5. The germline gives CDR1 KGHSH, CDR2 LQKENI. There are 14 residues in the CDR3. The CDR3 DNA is TGTGCCAGCTCACCTGCAACAGGGGTAGAGACCCAGTACTTC. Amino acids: CASSPATGVETQYF.

In nucleotides, the CDR3 is TGCAGTGCTGAAGTCGGAGAGGAGCAGTACTTC. It codes for CSAEVGEEQYF. The chain carries TRBV20-1 and TRBJ2-7; the D is unclear. V lost 5 bases to trimming and J lost 7 bases, with 12 bases between them. Germline CDR1 DFQATT, CDR2 SNEGSKA (reference sequence). The CDR3 is made up of 11 amino acids.

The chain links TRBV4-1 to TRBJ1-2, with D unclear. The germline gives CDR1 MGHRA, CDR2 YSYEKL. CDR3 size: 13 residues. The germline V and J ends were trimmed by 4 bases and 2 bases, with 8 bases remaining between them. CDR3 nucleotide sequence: TGCGCCAGCAGCCCCCGGGAGAACTATGGCTACACCTTC. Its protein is CASSPRENYGYTF.

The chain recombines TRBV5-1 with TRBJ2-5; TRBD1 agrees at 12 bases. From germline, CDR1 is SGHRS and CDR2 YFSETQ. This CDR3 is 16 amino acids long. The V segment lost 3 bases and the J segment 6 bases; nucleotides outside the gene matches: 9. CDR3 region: CASSSTGTGGLQTQYF. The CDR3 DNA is TGCGCCAGCAGCTCAACCGGGACAGGGGGCTTGCAGACCCAGTACTTC. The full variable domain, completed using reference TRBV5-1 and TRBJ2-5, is KAGVTQTPRYLIKTRGQQVTLSCSPISGHRSVSWYQQTPGQGLQFLFEYFSETQRNKGNFPGRFSGRQFSNSRSEMNVSTLELGDSALYLCASSSTGTGGLQTQYFGPGTRLLVL.

The CDR3 loop reads CASSWDSDYGYTF. The CDR3 DNA reads TGTGCCAGCAGCTGGGACAGTGATTATGGCTACACCTTC. The V call is TRBV27, the J call TRBJ1-2; 7 bases align to TRBD1. The CDR3 covers 13 residues. In germline, CDR1 is MNHEY, CDR2 SMNVEV (reference sequence). Trimming took 6 bases from V and 5 from J; bases not matched to a gene: 6.

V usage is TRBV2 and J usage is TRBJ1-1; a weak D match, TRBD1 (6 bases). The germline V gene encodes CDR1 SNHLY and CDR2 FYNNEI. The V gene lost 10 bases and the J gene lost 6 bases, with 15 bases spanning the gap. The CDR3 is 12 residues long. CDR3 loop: CATETGLAEAFF. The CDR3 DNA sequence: TGTGCCACCGAGACAGGCCTCGCTGAAGCTTTCTTT.

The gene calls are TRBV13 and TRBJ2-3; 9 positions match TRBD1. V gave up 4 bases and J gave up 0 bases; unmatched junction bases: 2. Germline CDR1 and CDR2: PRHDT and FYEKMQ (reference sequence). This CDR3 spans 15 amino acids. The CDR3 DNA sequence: TGTGCCAGCAGCTGGACAGGGGTTAGCACAGATACGCAGTATTTT. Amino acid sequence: CASSWTGVSTDTQYF.

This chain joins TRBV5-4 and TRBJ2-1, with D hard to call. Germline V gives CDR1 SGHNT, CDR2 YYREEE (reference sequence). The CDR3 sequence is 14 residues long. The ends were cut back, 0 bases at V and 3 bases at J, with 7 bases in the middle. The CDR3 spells CASSLADFYNEQFF. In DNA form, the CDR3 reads TGTGCCAGCAGCTTGGCCGACTTCTACAATGAGCAGTTCTTC. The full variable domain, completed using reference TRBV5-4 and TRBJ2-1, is ETGVTQSPTHLIKTRGQQVTLRCSSQSGHNTVSWYQQALGQGPQFIFQYYREEENGRGNFPPRFSGLQFPNYSSELNVNALELDDSALYLCASSLADFYNEQFFGPGTRLTVL.

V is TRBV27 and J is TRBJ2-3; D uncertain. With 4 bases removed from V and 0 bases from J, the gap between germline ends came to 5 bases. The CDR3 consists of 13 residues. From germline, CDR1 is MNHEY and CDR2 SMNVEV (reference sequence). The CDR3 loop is CASSYTSTDTQYF. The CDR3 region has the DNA TGTGCCAGCAGTTATACTAGCACAGATACGCAGTATTTT.

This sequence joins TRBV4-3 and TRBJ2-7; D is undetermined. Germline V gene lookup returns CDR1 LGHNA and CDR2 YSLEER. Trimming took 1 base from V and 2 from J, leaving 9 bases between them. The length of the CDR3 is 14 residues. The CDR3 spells CASSQGEATYEQYF. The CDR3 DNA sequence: TGCGCCAGCAGCCAAGGAGAGGCTACCTACGAGCAGTACTTC.